This T cell receptor beta chain comes out of a study of identical twins. Regarding the study as a whole: Insertion counts were lower in abundant cord blood beta clonotypes, a trend that memory repertoires did not show.

Looked up from germline, CDR1 is MNHNS and CDR2 is SASEGT. Between the trimmed V and J ends, which lost 4 bases and 4 bases, there was a span of 13 bases. CDR3 length: 14 amino acids. On this clonotype: Its target is not known.

A universal primer site came from template switching; cDNA carried unique molecular identifiers. TCRdb recomputed calls from the 5' RACE reads with MiXCR, one row per CDR3 protein. There are under 900,000 distinct CDR3 sequences in the sample; 9% to 15% occur only once, and around 1.5% lies in the top ten. The same sample was also used in a study of yellow fever vaccine responses in identical twins.

The origin of this receptor is a woman aged 18-29 years in good health. The genes are TRBV6-1 and TRBJ1-2, with TRBD1 as a possible D gene (6 bases). Material for sequencing was PBMCs. The CDR3 loop is CASSGGQISYGYTF. The CDR3 coding sequence is TGTGCCAGCAGTGGAGGACAGATATCCTATGGCTACACCTTC.